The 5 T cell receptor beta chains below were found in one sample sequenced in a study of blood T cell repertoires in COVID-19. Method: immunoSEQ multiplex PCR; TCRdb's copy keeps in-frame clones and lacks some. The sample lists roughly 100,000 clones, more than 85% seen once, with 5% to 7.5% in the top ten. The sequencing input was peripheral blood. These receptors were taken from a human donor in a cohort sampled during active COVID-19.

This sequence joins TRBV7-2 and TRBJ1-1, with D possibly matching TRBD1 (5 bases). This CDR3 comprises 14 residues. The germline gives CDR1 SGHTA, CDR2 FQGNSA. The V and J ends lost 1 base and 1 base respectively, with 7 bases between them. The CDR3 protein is CASSLGQGNTEAFF. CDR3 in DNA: TGTGCCAGCAGCTTAGGGCAGGGGAACACTGAAGCTTTCTTT.

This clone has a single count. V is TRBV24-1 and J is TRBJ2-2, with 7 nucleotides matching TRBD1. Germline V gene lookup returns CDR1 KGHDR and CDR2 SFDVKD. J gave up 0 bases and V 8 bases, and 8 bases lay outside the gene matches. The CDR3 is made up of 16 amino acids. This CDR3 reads CATNPGDRANTGELFF. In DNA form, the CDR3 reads TGTGCCACCAACCCCGGAGACAGGGCGAACACCGGGGAGCTGTTTTTT.

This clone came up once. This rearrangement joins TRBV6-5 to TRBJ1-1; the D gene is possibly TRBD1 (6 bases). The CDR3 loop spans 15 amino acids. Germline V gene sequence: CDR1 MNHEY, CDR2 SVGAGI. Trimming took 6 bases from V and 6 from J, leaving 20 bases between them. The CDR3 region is CASRPGGGLPSEAFF. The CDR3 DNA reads TGTGCCAGCAGACCTGGGGGGGGGCTACCCTCTGAAGCTTTCTTT.

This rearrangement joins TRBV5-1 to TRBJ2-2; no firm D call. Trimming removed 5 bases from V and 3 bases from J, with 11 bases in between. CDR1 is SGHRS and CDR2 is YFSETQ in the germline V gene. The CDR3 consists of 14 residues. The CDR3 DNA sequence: TGCGCCAGCAGGGAAGCGACCTACACCGGGGAGCTGTTTTTT. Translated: CASREATYTGELFF. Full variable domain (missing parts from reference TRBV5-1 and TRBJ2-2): KAGVTQTPRYLIKTRGQQVTLSCSPISGHRSVSWYQQTPGQGLQFLFEYFSETQRNKGNFPGRFSGRQFSNSRSEMNVSTLELGDSALYLCASREATYTGELFFGEGSRLTVL.

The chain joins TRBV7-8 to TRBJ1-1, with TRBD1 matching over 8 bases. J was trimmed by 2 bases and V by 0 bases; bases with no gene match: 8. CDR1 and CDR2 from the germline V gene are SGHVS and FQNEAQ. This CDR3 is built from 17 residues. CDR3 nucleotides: TGTGCCAGCAGCTTAGCGCGGACAGGGACGTCCAACACTGAAGCTTTCTTT. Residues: CASSLARTGTSNTEAFF.